This TCR beta chain emerged from a study of blood T cell repertoires in COVID-19. Sequencing used immunoSEQ multiplex PCR; TCRdb keeps in-frame clones, though not all of them. The sample yields 260,000 or so clones, roughly 87% seen once. CDR1 SGHTA and CDR2 FQGNSA come from the germline V gene. Losses at the gene ends were 3 bases for V and 2 bases for J; bases not matched to a gene: 9. The CDR3 totals 16 residues. The sequenced sample consisted of PBMCs or T cells enriched from blood (not recorded which). The chain combines TRBV7-2 with TRBJ2-5; 7 positions match TRBD1. The receptor's source is a woman between 25 and 40 years old with acute COVID-19. In nucleotides, the CDR3 is TGTGCCAGCAGCTTGCCGGGACAGCCTTTTCAAGAGACCCAGTACTTC. As protein: CASSLPGQPFQETQYF. Full variable domain (missing parts from reference TRBV7-2 and TRBJ2-5): GAGVSQSPSNKVTEKGKDVELRCDPISGHTALYWYRQSLGQGLEFLIYFQGNSAPDKSGLPSDRFSAERTGGSVSTLTIQRTQQEDSAVYLCASSLPGQPFQETQYFGPGTRLLVL.